One and the same sample provided the 10 T cell receptor beta chains below, sequenced in a study of cytomegalovirus exposure and HLA in healthy donors. Use of 60 Vbeta and 13 Jbeta primers characterized the PCR. Sequenced by immunoSEQ multiplex PCR; TCRdb stores in-frame clones only, minus some. The sample lists 150,000 to 200,000 clones, about 80% seen once, with roughly 10% in the top ten. The sequenced sample was PBMCs. The receptor set was obtained from a man between 18 and 35 years old in good health and CMV-seropositive.

There are a few counts of this clone. The J gene is TRBJ1-5, the V gene TRBV4-1, with D unresolved. Trimming left V 3 bases short and J 4 bases short, with 10 bases between. Germline V lookup: CDR1 MGHRA, CDR2 YSYEKL. The CDR3 runs to 14 residues. CDR3 amino acids: CASSQAVLNQPQHF. CDR3 sequence (DNA): TGCGCCAGCAGCCAGGCAGTGTTGAATCAGCCCCAGCATTTT.

V is TRBV7-9 and J is TRBJ2-1; TRBD2 is a possible D gene (6 bases). CDR1 and CDR2 (germline): SEHNR, FQNEAQ (reference sequence). The length of the CDR3 is 14 residues. Trimming stripped 11 bases from V and 6 bases from J, with 20 bases between. CDR3 coding DNA: TGTGCCGGCACCCTACAGGACTACCCCAATGAGCAGTTCTTC. Protein: CAGTLQDYPNEQFF.

The J gene is TRBJ1-5, the V gene TRBV28; 10 bases align to TRBD1. Trimming cost V 8 bases and J 0 bases; bases outside gene matches: 10. The CDR3 consists of 17 residues. CDR1 MDHEN and CDR2 SYDVKM come from the germline V gene. The CDR3 DNA reads as TGTGCCAGCCGGGGACAGGGGACACGATATAGCAATCAGCCCCAGCATTTT. Its translation: CASRGQGTRYSNQPQHF.

The V and J genes are TRBV5-6 and TRBJ2-1; TRBD2 aligns across 8 bases. Germline V gives CDR1 SGHDT, CDR2 YYEEEE. V trimming: 2 bases; J trimming: 6 bases; junction bases outside the gene matches: 7. The CDR3 sequence is 15 residues long. The CDR3 loop is CASSFRAGVTNEQFF. The CDR3 bases are TGTGCCAGCAGCTTTCGAGCGGGAGTCACCAATGAGCAGTTCTTC.

The V gene is TRBV6-5, the J gene TRBJ2-1, with TRBD2 identical over 7 bases. In germline, CDR1 is MNHEY, CDR2 SVGAGI. After removal of 6 bases from V and 0 bases from J, the junction contained 5 bases not matched to a gene. This CDR3 has 15 residues. The CDR3 sequence is CASSSRTSSYNEQFF. The CDR3 DNA reads as TGTGCCAGCAGCTCTCGGACTAGCTCCTACAATGAGCAGTTCTTC.

CDR3 in DNA: TGCGCCAGCAGAGGACAGGGAAGGAATGAGCAGTTCTTC. Its protein product is CASRGQGRNEQFF. J is TRBJ2-1 and V is TRBV4-1, with TRBD1 identical over 8 bases. The CDR3 sequence is 13 residues long. Trimming removed 6 bases from V and 7 bases from J; junction bases left unmatched: 5. In germline, CDR1 is MGHRA, CDR2 YSYEKL.

This clone was picked up one time. V and J are TRBV11-3 and TRBJ1-1, with D unresolved. Germline V gene data show CDR1 as SGHNT and CDR2 as YENEEA. The CDR3 has 10 amino acids. Trimming pared 10 bases from V and 6 bases from J, leaving 9 bases between. The CDR3 here is CAMQRAEAFF. DNA for the CDR3: TGTGCCATGCAGCGGGCTGAAGCTTTCTTT. Complete variable domain (other parts from reference TRBV11-3 and TRBJ1-1): EAGVVQSPRYKIIEKKQPVAFWCNPISGHNTLYWYLQNLGQGPELLIRYENEEAVDDSQLPKDRFSAERLKGVDSTLKIQPAELGDSAVYLCAMQRAEAFFGQGTRLTVV.

V usage is TRBV5-4 and J usage is TRBJ2-1, with D uncertain. Trimming took off 2 bases at V and 6 bases at J, with 9 bases between the two ends. In germline, CDR1 is SGHNT, CDR2 YYREEE (reference sequence). This CDR3 comprises 13 residues. The CDR3 protein is CASSFWAFNEQFF. The CDR3 region has the DNA TGTGCCAGCAGCTTTTGGGCCTTCAATGAGCAGTTCTTC.

V and J are TRBV2 and TRBJ1-2, with 7 bases fitting TRBD1. V shed 4 bases, J shed 4 bases, and the junction held 6 bases outside the gene matches. This CDR3 region has 14 residues. The V gene's germline CDR1 is SNHLY and CDR2 FYNNEI. As DNA, the CDR3 is TGTGCCAGCAGTGCCAGACAGGGCTCCTATGGCTACACCTTC. It yields the protein CASSARQGSYGYTF.

This clone was seen a single time. The chain combines TRBV7-9 with TRBJ2-1; 10 bases agree with TRBD2. With 11 bases clipped from V and 5 bases from J, the junction kept 6 bases outside the gene matches. The CDR3 consists of 13 residues. Germline V gene lookup returns CDR1 SEHNR and CDR2 FQNEAQ (reference sequence). In nucleotides, the CDR3 is TGTGCCCGAGGACTAGCGGAAAACAATGAGCAGTTCTTC. This codes for CARGLAENNEQFF. The variable domain in full, with the rest retrieved from reference TRBV7-9 and TRBJ2-1, is DTGVSQNPRHKITKRGQNVTFRCDPISEHNRLYWYRQTLGQGPEFLTYFQNEAQLEKSRLLSDRFSAERPKGSFSTLEIQRTEQGDSAMYLCARGLAENNEQFFGPGTRLTVL.